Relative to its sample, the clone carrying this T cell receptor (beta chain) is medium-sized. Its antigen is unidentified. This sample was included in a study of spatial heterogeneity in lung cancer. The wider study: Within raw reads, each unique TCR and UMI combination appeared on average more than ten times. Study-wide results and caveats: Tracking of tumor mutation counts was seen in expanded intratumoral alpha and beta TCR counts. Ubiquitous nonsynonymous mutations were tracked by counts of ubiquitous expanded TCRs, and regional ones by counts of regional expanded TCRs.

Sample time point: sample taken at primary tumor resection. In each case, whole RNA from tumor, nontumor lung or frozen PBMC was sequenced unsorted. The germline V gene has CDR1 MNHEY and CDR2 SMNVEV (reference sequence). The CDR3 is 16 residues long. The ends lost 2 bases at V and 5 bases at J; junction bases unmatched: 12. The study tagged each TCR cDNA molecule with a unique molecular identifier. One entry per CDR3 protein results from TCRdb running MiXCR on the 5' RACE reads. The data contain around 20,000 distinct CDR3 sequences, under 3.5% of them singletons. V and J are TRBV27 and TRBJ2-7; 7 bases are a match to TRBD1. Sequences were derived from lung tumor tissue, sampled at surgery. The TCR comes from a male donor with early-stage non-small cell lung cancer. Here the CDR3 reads CASSLGPQQGIDEQYF. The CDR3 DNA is TGTGCCAGCAGTTTAGGGCCCCAACAGGGGATTGACGAGCAGTACTTC.